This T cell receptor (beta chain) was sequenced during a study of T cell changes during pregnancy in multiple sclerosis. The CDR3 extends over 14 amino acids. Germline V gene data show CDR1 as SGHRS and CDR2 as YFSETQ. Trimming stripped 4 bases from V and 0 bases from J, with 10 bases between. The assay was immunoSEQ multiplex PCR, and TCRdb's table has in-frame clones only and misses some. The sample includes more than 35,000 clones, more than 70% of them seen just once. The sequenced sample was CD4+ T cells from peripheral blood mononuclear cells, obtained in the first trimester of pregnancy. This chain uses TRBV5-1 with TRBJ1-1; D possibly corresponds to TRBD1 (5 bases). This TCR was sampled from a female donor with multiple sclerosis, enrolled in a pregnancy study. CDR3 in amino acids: CASSRDLLNTEAFF. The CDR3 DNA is TGCGCCAGCAGCCGGGACTTACTGAACACTGAAGCTTTCTTT.